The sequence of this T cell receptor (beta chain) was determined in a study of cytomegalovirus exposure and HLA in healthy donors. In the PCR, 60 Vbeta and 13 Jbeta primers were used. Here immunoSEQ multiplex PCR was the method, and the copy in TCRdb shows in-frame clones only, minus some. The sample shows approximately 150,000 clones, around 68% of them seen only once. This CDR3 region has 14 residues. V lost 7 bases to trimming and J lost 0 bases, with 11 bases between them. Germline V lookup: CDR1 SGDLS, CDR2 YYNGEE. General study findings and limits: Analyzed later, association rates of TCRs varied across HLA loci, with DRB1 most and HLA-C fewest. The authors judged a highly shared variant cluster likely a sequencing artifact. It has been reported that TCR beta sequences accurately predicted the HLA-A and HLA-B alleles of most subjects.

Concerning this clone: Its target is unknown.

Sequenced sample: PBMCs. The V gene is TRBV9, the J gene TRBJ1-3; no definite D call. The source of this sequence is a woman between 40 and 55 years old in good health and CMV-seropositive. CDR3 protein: CASVPRDSGNTIYF. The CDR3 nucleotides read TGTGCCAGCGTCCCGAGGGACTCTGGAAACACCATATATTTT. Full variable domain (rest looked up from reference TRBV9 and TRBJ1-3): DSGVTQTPKHLITATGQRVTLRCSPRSGDLSVYWYQQSLDQGLQFLIQYYNGEERAKGNILERFSAQQFPDLHSELNLSSLELGDSALYFCASVPRDSGNTIYFGEGSWLTVV.